The 5 T cell receptor beta chains below come from one sample, sequenced in a study of circulating and synovial CD4+ cells in juvenile arthritis (TCRdb year 2014). The library was obtained by the immunoSEQ multiplex PCR assay. TCRdb stores this immuneACCESS table with in-frame sequences only. Part of the clones is absent; in the studies checked, under half of the shortfall reflects unresolved V genes, and no reason is known for the rest. Counted in this sample were 30,000 to 40,000 clones; about 95% of them appeared once. 0.15% to 0.2% of the sample comes from the top ten. Input material: CD4+ T cells from blood. These receptors all stem from a human donor with juvenile idiopathic arthritis.

The chain recombines TRBV6-1 with TRBJ1-5; D gene uncertain. The germline V gene has CDR1 MNHNS and CDR2 SASEGT. The CDR3 is 15 residues long. V lost 1 base and J lost 0, with 7 bases in between. The CDR3 reads CASSEGSYSNQPQHF. CDR3 nucleotide sequence: TGTGCCAGCAGTGAAGGTAGTTATAGCAATCAGCCCCAGCATTTT.

Of note for this clone: Mismatch with germline at one junction end may stem from a read error. The CDR3 is CASSLSAGQGSYKQYF. The CDR3 bases are TGTGCCAGCAGTTTAAGTGCGGGACAGGGCTCCTACAAGCAGTACTTC. The chain is built from TRBV28 and TRBJ2-7, with 9 bases that match TRBD1. Germline loops: CDR1 MDHEN, CDR2 SYDVKM. This CDR3 region has 16 residues.

The chain combines TRBV28 with TRBJ2-5, with D possibly being TRBD2 (5 bases). There are 14 residues in the CDR3. The germline CDR1 and CDR2 sequences are MDHEN and SYDVKM. V was shortened by 8 bases and J by 5 bases, with 18 bases between the two germline ends. CDR3 loop: CASRPMRVRETQYF. The CDR3 nucleotides read TGTGCCAGCCGTCCGATGAGGGTGCGGGAGACCCAGTACTTC. The full variable domain, rest sourced from reference TRBV28 and TRBJ2-5, is DVKVTQSSRYLVKRTGEKVFLECVQDMDHENMFWYRQDPGLGLRLIYFSYDVKMKEKGDIPEGYSVSREKKERFSLILESASTNQTSMYLCASRPMRVRETQYFGPGTRLLVL.

The chain combines TRBV1 with TRBJ2-3; TRBD2 is taken as the D call from the table, unchecked against the DNA. TRBV1 is shown as a pseudogene. This CDR3 region has 17 residues. The CDR3 nucleotides read TGCACCAGCAGCCCCACGGCTAGCGGGAGTGTAACAGATACGCAGTATTTT. Its protein product is CTSSPTASGSVTDTQYF.

The chain couples TRBV30 to TRBJ2-1; 7 nucleotides agree with TRBD1. The CDR3 runs to 18 residues. Germline loops: CDR1 GTSNPN, CDR2 SVGIG (reference sequence). With 0 bases clipped from V and 2 bases from J, the junction kept 13 bases outside the gene matches. CDR3 nucleotide sequence: TGTGCCTGGAGTGTGGTTTGGGCGAGGGGGCGTCCCTACAATGAGCAGTTCTTC. Translation: CAWSVVWARGRPYNEQFF.